The present T cell receptor beta chain was sequenced within a study of human T cells and chemical hapten exposure. TCRdb reprocessed the RACE reads via MiXCR and lists one record per CDR3 protein. The data contain roughly 50,000 distinct CDR3 sequences, around 10% of them singletons. Study findings and constraints: TCRs at a frequency above 1 in 1000 stayed unchanged with DPC sensitization.

V was cut by 1 base and J by 0 bases, with 7 bases left in between. The CDR3 loop spans 14 amino acids. Germline-derived CDR1 and CDR2 are DFQATT and SNEGSKA (reference sequence). The time point here: patch test 2, 6 weeks after DPC sensitization. Treatment denoted: therapeutic diphenylcyclopropenone sensitization with weekly scalp DPC. As for this clonotype: Its matching antigen is unknown.

The input for sequencing was whole blood, taken in connection with sensitization to the hapten diphenylcyclopropenone (DPC). The chain combines TRBV20-1 with TRBJ1-3; maybe TRBD1 (5 bases). The sequence derives from a woman between 50 and 59 years old with alopecia areata. Some clones in this sample may be carry-over from other donors' samples. The CDR3 loop reads CSARAGSSGNTIYF. The CDR3 coding sequence is TGCAGTGCTAGAGCAGGGAGCTCTGGAAACACCATATATTTT.